The next 29 T cell receptor beta chains were all read from a single sample in a study of blood T cell repertoires in COVID-19. TCRdb's copy holds only in-frame clones and misses some; the assay was immunoSEQ multiplex PCR. The data contain a few hundred thousand clones, 70% to 90% of them singletons. Sample: peripheral blood. The origin of the receptors is a woman aged 45-59 years with COVID-19, enrolled during active disease.

This sequence joins TRBV5-6 and TRBJ1-2, with 8 bases that match TRBD1. CDR1 and CDR2 (germline): SGHDT, YYEEEE. The CDR3 covers 14 residues. V lost 0 bases, J lost 6 bases, and 4 bases stayed unmatched. The CDR3 protein is CASSLGRGRNGYTF. In DNA form, the CDR3 reads TGTGCCAGCAGCTTGGGCAGGGGGCGCAATGGCTACACCTTC.

The chain has TRBV7-9 and TRBJ1-4; 7 positions agree with TRBD1. Germline CDR1 SEHNR, CDR2 FQNEAQ (reference sequence). V gave up 4 bases and J gave up 7 bases; unmatched junction bases: 15. The CDR3 consists of 17 residues. CDR3 sequence reads: CASSSPGGRVRSEKLFF. The CDR3 DNA reads TGTGCCAGCAGCTCACCAGGGGGGCGGGTCCGGAGTGAAAAACTGTTTTTT.

The DNA of the CDR3 is TGTGCCAGCAGTGAATTTCAAAATCAGCCCCAGCATTTT. Protein: CASSEFQNQPQHF. The V call is TRBV2, the J call TRBJ1-5; no reliable D call. Between the trimmed V and J ends, which lost 2 bases and 4 bases, there was a span of 6 bases. Germline loops: CDR1 SNHLY, CDR2 FYNNEI. This CDR3 spans 13 amino acids.

The gene calls are TRBV13 and TRBJ2-1; the D gene is possibly TRBD2 (6 bases). The germline V and J ends were trimmed by 4 bases and 8 bases, with 18 bases remaining between them. The CDR3 is 15 amino acids. The V gene's germline CDR1 is PRHDT and CDR2 FYEKMQ (reference sequence). DNA for the CDR3: TGTGCCAGCAGCTGGAGGAGGACTAAAAATGATGAGCAGTTCTTC. Protein sequence: CASSWRRTKNDEQFF.

The gene calls are TRBV6-5 and TRBJ2-7; 9 nucleotides agree with TRBD2. This CDR3 has 13 amino acids. V dropped 6 bases and J dropped 3; count of bases not matched to a gene: 3. Germline V lookup: CDR1 MNHEY, CDR2 SVGAGI. The CDR3 protein is CASRLAGVYEQYF. DNA for the CDR3: TGTGCCAGCAGACTAGCGGGTGTCTACGAGCAGTACTTC.

V and J are TRBV3-1 (or the pseudogene TRBV3-2) and TRBJ2-7; 8 bases line up with TRBD2. The ends lost 4 bases at V and 3 bases at J; junction bases unmatched: 8. The CDR3 spans 15 residues. CDR1 and CDR2 (germline): LGHDT, YNNKEL (reference sequence). This chain's CDR3 is CASSRRVAGNYEQYF. The CDR3 nucleotides are TGTGCCAGCAGCCGACGGGTAGCGGGAAACTACGAGCAGTACTTC.

The chain recombines TRBV11-2 with TRBJ2-2; 12 bases are shared with TRBD2. The CDR3 loop spans 15 amino acids. V trimming: 2 bases; J trimming: 5 bases; junction bases outside the gene matches: 0. Germline V gene lookup returns CDR1 SGHAT and CDR2 FQNNGV. The CDR3 nucleotides read TGTGCCAGCAGCTTACTAGCGGGAGGGACCGGGGAGCTGTTTTTT. Its translation is CASSLLAGGTGELFF. Complete variable domain (other parts from reference TRBV11-2 and TRBJ2-2): EAGVAQSPRYKIIEKRQSVAFWCNPISGHATLYWYQQILGQGPKLLIQFQNNGVVDDSQLPKDRFSAERLKGVDSTLKIQPAKLEDSAVYLCASSLLAGGTGELFFGEGSRLTVL.

The chain uses TRBV15 and TRBJ1-2, with D possibly being TRBD1 (5 bases). V lost 3 bases to trimming and J lost 5 bases, with 19 bases between them. CDR1 and CDR2 (germline): LNHNV, YYDKDF (reference sequence). CDR3 length equals 16 residues. The CDR3 sequence is CATSSGGRAREYGYTF. The CDR3 DNA follows: TGTGCCACCAGCAGTGGGGGGAGGGCCCGGGAATATGGCTACACCTTC.

V gene TRBV6-5 combines with J gene TRBJ1-1; 10 bases agree with TRBD1. Germline-derived CDR1 and CDR2 are MNHEY and SVGAGI. V lost 2 bases to trimming and J lost 1 base; unmatched junction nucleotides: 1. The CDR3 loop spans 15 amino acids. The DNA for the CDR3 is TGTGCCAGCAGTTACAGGGACAGGGGGAACACTGAAGCTTTCTTT. It yields the protein CASSYRDRGNTEAFF.

The chain joins TRBV13 to TRBJ2-1, with 9 positions matching TRBD2. The CDR3 spans 22 residues. The germline CDR1 and CDR2 sequences are PRHDT and FYEKMQ (reference sequence). J lost 3 bases, V lost 1 base, and 22 bases had no gene match. CDR3 in amino acids: CASSLVLAGASGIIGLYNEQFF. CDR3 DNA: TGTGCCAGCAGCTTAGTACTAGCGGGCGCTAGCGGGATAATAGGGCTCTACAATGAGCAGTTCTTC.

This chain connects TRBV7-2 to TRBJ1-1; D is uncertain. This CDR3 is built from 13 residues. CDR1 is SGHTA and CDR2 is FQGNSA in the germline V gene. V lost 3 bases to trimming and J lost 0 bases, with 5 bases between them. The CDR3: CASSFAMNTEAFF. In nucleotides, the CDR3 is TGTGCCAGCAGCTTCGCTATGAACACTGAAGCTTTCTTT.

The chain has TRBV18 and TRBJ2-5; D not certain. CDR3 length: 14 amino acids. The V gene lost 3 bases and the J gene lost 1 base, with 9 bases spanning the gap. Germline V gene sequence: CDR1 KGHSH, CDR2 LQKENI. This CDR3 is CASSPSHSQETQYF. The CDR3 DNA follows: TGTGCCAGCTCACCCTCCCATAGCCAAGAGACCCAGTACTTC. Drawing the rest from reference TRBV18 and TRBJ2-5, the complete variable domain is NAGVMQNPRHLVRRRGQEARLRCSPMKGHSHVYWYRQLPEEGLKFMVYLQKENIIDESGMPKERFSAEFPKEGPSILRIQQVVRGDSAAYFCASSPSHSQETQYFGPGTRLLVL.

V usage is TRBV7-9 and J usage is TRBJ2-7; weak D call: TRBD1 (5 bases). CDR1 is SEHNR and CDR2 is FQNEAQ in the germline V gene (reference sequence). The germline V and J ends were trimmed by 2 bases and 6 bases, with 23 bases remaining between them. The CDR3 runs 17 residues. CDR3 residues: CASSLTLGVSFPTEQYF. The CDR3 DNA follows: TGTGCCAGCAGCTTAACTCTAGGGGTCTCTTTCCCAACCGAGCAGTACTTC. The full variable domain, rest sourced from reference TRBV7-9 and TRBJ2-7, is DTGVSQNPRHKITKRGQNVTFRCDPISEHNRLYWYRQTLGQGPEFLTYFQNEAQLEKSRLLSDRFSAERPKGSFSTLEIQRTEQGDSAMYLCASSLTLGVSFPTEQYFGPGTRLTVT.

This chain uses TRBV10-3 with TRBJ1-1, with D uncertain. Trimming removed 1 base from V and 8 bases from J, with 8 bases in between. CDR1 is ENHRY, CDR2 SYGVKD, per germline. The CDR3 sequence is 12 residues long. CDR3 amino acids: CAISELAQEAFF. The CDR3, as DNA: TGTGCCATCAGTGAGTTGGCTCAGGAAGCTTTCTTT.

The gene calls are TRBV9 and TRBJ2-2; the D gene is possibly TRBD1 (6 bases). The CDR3 runs to 15 residues. The germline CDR1 and CDR2 sequences are SGDLS and YYNGEE. V was shortened by 3 bases and J by 4 bases, with 13 bases between the two germline ends. The CDR3: CASSGGGTTTGELFF. In DNA, the CDR3 is TGTGCCAGCAGCGGAGGGGGTACCACCACCGGGGAGCTGTTTTTT.

The CDR3 nucleotides are TGTGCCAGCAGCCCCAGGGTCCTAGCGGGAGCGATAAGCTCTGGGGCCAACGTCCTGACTTTC. Its translation is CASSPRVLAGAISSGANVLTF. This chain uses TRBV7-3 with TRBJ2-6; TRBD2 matches 10 bases. The ends lost 5 bases at V and 0 bases at J; junction bases unmatched: 16. Germline CDR1 and CDR2: SGHTA and FQGTGA. This CDR3 contains 21 residues.

The chain links TRBV2 to TRBJ1-2, with D unresolved. The CDR3 consists of 14 residues. Between the trimmed V and J ends, which lost 6 bases and 4 bases, there was a span of 15 bases. CDR1 is SNHLY, CDR2 FYNNEI, per germline. CDR3 coding DNA: TGTGCCAGCAGGGGCACAGAACAATCCTATGGCTACACCTTC. Translating gives CASRGTEQSYGYTF.

This clone was counted a single time. The V gene is TRBV14, the J gene TRBJ2-7; TRBD1 is a possible D gene (5 bases). The V end was cut by 0 bases, the J end by 0 bases, with 9 bases between. The CDR3 consists of 15 residues. Germline values: CDR1 SGHDN, CDR2 FVKESK. DNA for the CDR3: TGTGCCAGCAGCCAAGAAGGGCAGGGCTCCTACGAGCAGTACTTC. Protein: CASSQEGQGSYEQYF.

The CDR3 loop reads CSVAGNRGTNTEAFF. CDR3 nucleotide sequence: TGCAGCGTTGCTGGGAACAGGGGCACGAACACTGAAGCTTTCTTT. The chain recombines TRBV29-1 with TRBJ1-1; 7 bases align to TRBD1. The CDR3 has 15 amino acids. The germline CDR1 and CDR2 sequences are SQVTM and ANQGSEA. With 4 bases clipped from V and 1 base from J, the junction kept 9 bases outside the gene matches.

This clone has a single count. The chain has TRBV30 and TRBJ2-6; D ambiguous. The CDR3 contains 14 residues. Germline V gene lookup returns CDR1 GTSNPN and CDR2 SVGIG (reference sequence). Trimming removed 0 bases at V and 1 base at J, with 4 bases between. CDR3 amino acids: CAWSVLSGANVLTF. In nucleotides, the CDR3 is TGTGCCTGGAGTGTCCTGTCTGGGGCCAACGTCCTGACTTTC.

The chain couples TRBV19 to TRBJ1-1; D is unclear. The CDR3 sequence is 14 residues long. Between the trimmed V and J ends, which lost 9 bases and 0 bases, there was a span of 14 bases. In germline, CDR1 is LNHDA, CDR2 SQIVND (reference sequence). The CDR3 sequence is CASAIPTMNTEAFF. CDR3 sequence (DNA): TGTGCCAGCGCAATCCCCACAATGAACACTGAAGCTTTCTTT.

This chain joins TRBV29-1 and TRBJ1-2; TRBD1 aligns across 9 bases. J was trimmed by 7 bases and V by 3 bases; bases with no gene match: 9. Germline CDR1 is SQVTM and CDR2 is ANQGSEA. This CDR3 spans 14 amino acids. The CDR3 DNA reads TGCAGCGTTGACCGGGACAGGGTATATAGTGGCTACACCTTC. The encoded protein is CSVDRDRVYSGYTF. The complete variable domain, with remaining parts taken from reference TRBV29-1 and TRBJ1-2, reads SAVISQKPSRDICQRGTSLTIQCQVDSQVTMMFWYRQQPGQSLTLIATANQGSEATYESGFVIDKFPISRPNLTFSTLTVSNMSPEDSSIYLCSVDRDRVYSGYTFGSGTRLTVV.

The V and J genes are TRBV27 and TRBJ2-7; 9 bases agree with TRBD1. The germline gives CDR1 MNHEY, CDR2 SMNVEV (reference sequence). The CDR3 covers 12 residues. The V and J ends lost 5 bases and 6 bases, in that order; junction bases with no gene match: 2. The CDR3 here is CASSRTGAEQYF. CDR3 coding DNA: TGTGCCAGCAGTCGGACAGGGGCCGAGCAGTACTTC.

This clone has just one count. This chain joins TRBV14 and TRBJ2-5, with 7 positions matching TRBD2. CDR1 and CDR2 (germline): SGHDN, FVKESK. CDR3 length: 16 residues. The junction had 9 bases not matched to a gene; V was cut back by 0 bases and J by 5 bases. The CDR3 nucleotides read TGTGCCAGCAGCCAAGATCCTAGCGGAAGAGCGGAGACCCAGTACTTC. Its protein product is CASSQDPSGRAETQYF.

The rearrangement joins TRBV9 to TRBJ2-7, with 7 bases that match TRBD1. The CDR3 runs 13 residues. Germline loops: CDR1 SGDLS, CDR2 YYNGEE. Trimming cost V 3 bases and J 6 bases; bases outside gene matches: 6. CDR3 in amino acids: CASSATGESEQYF. The DNA of the CDR3 is TGTGCCAGCAGCGCCACAGGGGAAAGCGAGCAGTACTTC. Looking up the rest from reference TRBV9 and TRBJ2-7 gives the full variable domain: DSGVTQTPKHLITATGQRVTLRCSPRSGDLSVYWYQQSLDQGLQFLIQYYNGEERAKGNILERFSAQQFPDLHSELNLSSLELGDSALYFCASSATGESEQYFGPGTRLTVT.

This clone has just one count. This sequence joins TRBV5-1 and TRBJ1-1; D may be TRBD1 (6 bases). CDR3 length equals 13 residues. Germline V gene data show CDR1 as SGHRS and CDR2 as YFSETQ. Between the trimmed V and J ends, which lost 2 bases and 7 bases, there was a span of 12 bases. The CDR3 region is CASSFSRGVEAFF. CDR3 coding DNA: TGCGCCAGCAGCTTTAGCAGGGGTGTTGAAGCTTTCTTT.

V gene TRBV12-3 or TRBV12-4 combines with J gene TRBJ2-5; no clear D. CDR3 size: 13 residues. Trimming removed 4 bases from V and 5 bases from J, with 11 bases in between. The CDR3 coding sequence is TGTGCCAGCAGTTCTGATTACCGGGAGACCCAGTACTTC. Translation gives CASSSDYRETQYF.

The rearrangement joins TRBV13 to TRBJ1-5; no clear D gene. This CDR3 has 14 amino acids. Germline CDR1 reads PRHDT; CDR2 reads FYEKMQ (reference sequence). Trimming cost V 3 bases and J 3 bases, with 9 bases left between them. The CDR3 DNA is TGTGCCAGCAGCTTTAAGCTCCCCAATCAGCCCCAGCATTTT. Translating gives CASSFKLPNQPQHF.

The V gene is TRBV19, the J gene TRBJ1-2; 11 bases map to TRBD1. Germline assignment: CDR1 LNHDA and CDR2 SQIVND (reference sequence). This CDR3 has 14 residues. V shed 6 bases, J shed 4 bases, and the junction held 4 bases outside the gene matches. The CDR3 reads CASRGQGESYGYTF. CDR3 coding DNA: TGTGCCAGTAGGGGACAGGGGGAAAGCTATGGCTACACCTTC. The entire variable domain, with the rest obtained from reference TRBV19 and TRBJ1-2, is as follows: DGGITQSPKYLFRKEGQNVTLSCEQNLNHDAMYWYRQDPGQGLRLIYYSQIVNDFQKGDIAEGYSVSREKKESFPLTVTSAQKNPTAFYLCASRGQGESYGYTFGSGTRLTVV.